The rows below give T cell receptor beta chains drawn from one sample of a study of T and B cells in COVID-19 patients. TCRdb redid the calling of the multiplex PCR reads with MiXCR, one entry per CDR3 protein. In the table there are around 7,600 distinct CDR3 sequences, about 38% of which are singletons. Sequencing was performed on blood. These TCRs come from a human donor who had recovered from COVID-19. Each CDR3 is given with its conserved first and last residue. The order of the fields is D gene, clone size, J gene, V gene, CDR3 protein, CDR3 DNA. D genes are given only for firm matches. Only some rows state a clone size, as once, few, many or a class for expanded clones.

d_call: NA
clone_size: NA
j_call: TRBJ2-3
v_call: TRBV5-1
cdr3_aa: CASSLLTVRGEWGLAQYF
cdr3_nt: TGCGCCAGCAGCTTACTGACAGTCAGGGGTGAGTGGGGTTTGGCGCAGTATTTT

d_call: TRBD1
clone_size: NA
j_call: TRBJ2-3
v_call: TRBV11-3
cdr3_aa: CASSPDRFINTQYF
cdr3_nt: TGTGCCAGCAGCCCGGACAGGTTCATAAATACGCAGTATTTT

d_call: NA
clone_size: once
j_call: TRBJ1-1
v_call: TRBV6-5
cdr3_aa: CATGDMGNTEAFF
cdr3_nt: TGTGCCACAGGGGACATGGGGAACACTGAAGCTTTCTTT

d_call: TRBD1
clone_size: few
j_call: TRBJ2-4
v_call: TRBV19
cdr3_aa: CASSPGQGLSKNIQYF
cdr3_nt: TGTGCCAGTAGTCCTGGACAGGGGCTGTCCAAAAACATTCAGTACTTC

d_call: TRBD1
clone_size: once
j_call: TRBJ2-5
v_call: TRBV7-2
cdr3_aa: CASTTTGTAFQETQYF
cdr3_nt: TGTGCCAGCACAACCACCGGGACAGCCTTCCAAGAGACCCAGTACTTC

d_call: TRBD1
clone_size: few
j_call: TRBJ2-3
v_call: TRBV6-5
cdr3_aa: CASSYQGQGRDTQYF
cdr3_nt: TGTGCCAGCAGTTACCAGGGACAGGGAAGAGATACGCAGTATTTT

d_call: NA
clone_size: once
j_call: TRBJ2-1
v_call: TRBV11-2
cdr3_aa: CASSLPRGGSSYNEQFF
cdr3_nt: TGTGCCAGCAGCCTCCCTAGGGGGGGTTCCTCCTACAATGAGCAGTTCTTC

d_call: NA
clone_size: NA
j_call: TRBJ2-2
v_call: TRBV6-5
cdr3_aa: CASTKKGTGELFF
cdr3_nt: TGTGCCAGCACCAAAAAGGGTACCGGGGAGCTGTTTTTT

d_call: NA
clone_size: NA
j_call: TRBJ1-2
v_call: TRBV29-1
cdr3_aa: CSVDGGVGYTF
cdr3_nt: TGCAGCGTTGACGGGGGCGTTGGCTACACCTTC

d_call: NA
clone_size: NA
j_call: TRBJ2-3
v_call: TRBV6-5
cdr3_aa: CASSYYTGADTQYF
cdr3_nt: TGTGCCAGCAGTTACTACACAGGAGCAGATACGCAGTATTTT

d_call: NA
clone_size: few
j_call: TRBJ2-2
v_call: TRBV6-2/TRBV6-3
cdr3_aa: CASSYTDTGELFF
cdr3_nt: TGTGCCAGCAGTTACACAGACACCGGGGAGCTGTTTTTT

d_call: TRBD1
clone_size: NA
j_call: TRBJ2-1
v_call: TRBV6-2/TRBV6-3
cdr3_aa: CASSYRQGYNEQFF
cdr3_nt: TGTGCCAGCAGTTACCGACAGGGGTACAATGAGCAGTTCTTC

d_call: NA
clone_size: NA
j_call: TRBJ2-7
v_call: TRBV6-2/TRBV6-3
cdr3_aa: CASSGRYEQYF
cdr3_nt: TGTGCCAGCAGTGGACGCTACGAGCAGTACTTC

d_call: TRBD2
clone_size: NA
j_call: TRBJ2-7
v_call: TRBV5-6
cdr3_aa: CASSPRATSGARFGQYF
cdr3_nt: TGTGCCAGCAGCCCACGAGCGACTAGCGGGGCGAGATTCGGGCAGTACTTC

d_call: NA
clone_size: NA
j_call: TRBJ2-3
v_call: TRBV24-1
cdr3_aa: CATSVRDTQYF
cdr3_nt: TGTGCCACCAGTGTACGAGATACGCAGTATTTT

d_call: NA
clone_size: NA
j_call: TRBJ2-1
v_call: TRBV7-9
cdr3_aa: CASSLAGTPRRNEQFF
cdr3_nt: TGTGCCAGCAGCTTAGCCGGGACACCGCGCCGCAATGAGCAGTTCTTC

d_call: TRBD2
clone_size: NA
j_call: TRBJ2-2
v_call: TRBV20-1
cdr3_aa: CSAPRTSVFSGELFF
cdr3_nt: TGCAGTGCTCCGCGGACTAGCGTCTTCTCCGGGGAGCTGTTTTTT

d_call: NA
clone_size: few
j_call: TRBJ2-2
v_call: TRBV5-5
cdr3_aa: CASSPGWARNTGELFF
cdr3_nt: TGTGCCAGCAGCCCCGGTTGGGCGAGAAACACCGGGGAGCTGTTTTTT

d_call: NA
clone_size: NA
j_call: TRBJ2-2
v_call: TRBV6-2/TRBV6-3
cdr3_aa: CASRALKDTGELFF
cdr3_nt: TGTGCCAGCAGGGCCCTTAAAGACACCGGGGAGCTGTTTTTT

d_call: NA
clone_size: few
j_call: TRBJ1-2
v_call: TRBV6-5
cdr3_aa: CASTGGDYGYTF
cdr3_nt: TGTGCCAGCACCGGTGGAGACTATGGCTACACCTTC

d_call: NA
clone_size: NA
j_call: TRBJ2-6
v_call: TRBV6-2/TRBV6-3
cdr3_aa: CASSLVRTSGANVLTF
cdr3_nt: TGTGCCAGCAGTCTCGTAAGGACCTCTGGGGCCAACGTCCTGACTTTC

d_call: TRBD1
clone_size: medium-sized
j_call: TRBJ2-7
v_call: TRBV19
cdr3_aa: CATGTGSYEQYF
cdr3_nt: TGTGCCACCGGGACAGGCTCCTACGAGCAGTACTTC

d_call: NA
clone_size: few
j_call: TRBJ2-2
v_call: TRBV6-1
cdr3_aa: CASAGQRGLGTGELFF
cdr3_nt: TGTGCCAGCGCGGGACAGCGAGGTTTGGGTACCGGGGAGCTGTTTTTT

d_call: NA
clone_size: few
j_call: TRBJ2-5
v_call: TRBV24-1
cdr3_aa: CATSDHKYQETQYF
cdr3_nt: TGTGCCACCAGTGATCACAAGTACCAAGAGACCCAGTACTTC